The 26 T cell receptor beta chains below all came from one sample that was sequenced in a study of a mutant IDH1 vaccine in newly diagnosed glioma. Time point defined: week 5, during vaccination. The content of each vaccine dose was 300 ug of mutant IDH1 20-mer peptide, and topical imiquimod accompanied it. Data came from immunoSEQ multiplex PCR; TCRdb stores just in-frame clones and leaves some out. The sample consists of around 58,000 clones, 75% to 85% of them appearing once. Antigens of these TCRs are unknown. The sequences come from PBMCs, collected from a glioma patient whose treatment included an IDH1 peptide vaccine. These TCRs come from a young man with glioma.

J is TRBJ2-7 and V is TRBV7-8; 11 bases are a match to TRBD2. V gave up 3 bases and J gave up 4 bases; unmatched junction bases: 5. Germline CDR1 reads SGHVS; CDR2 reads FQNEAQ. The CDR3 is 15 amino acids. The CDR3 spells CASSFSGGAMYEQYF. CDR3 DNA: TGTGCCAGCAGCTTTAGCGGGGGGGCTATGTACGAGCAGTACTTC.

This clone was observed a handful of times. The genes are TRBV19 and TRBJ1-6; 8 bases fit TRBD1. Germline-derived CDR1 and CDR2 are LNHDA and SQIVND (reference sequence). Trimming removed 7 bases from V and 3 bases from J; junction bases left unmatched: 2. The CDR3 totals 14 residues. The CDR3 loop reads CASTTGGYNSPLHF. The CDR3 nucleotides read TGTGCCAGTACCACAGGGGGCTATAATTCACCCCTCCACTTT.

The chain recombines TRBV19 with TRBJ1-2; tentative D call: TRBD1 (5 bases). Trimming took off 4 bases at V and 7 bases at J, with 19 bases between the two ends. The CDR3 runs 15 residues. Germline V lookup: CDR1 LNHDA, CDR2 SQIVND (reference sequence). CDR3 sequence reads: CASSTGTVALGGYTF. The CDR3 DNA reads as TGTGCCAGTAGTACCGGGACGGTGGCCCTTGGTGGCTACACCTTC.

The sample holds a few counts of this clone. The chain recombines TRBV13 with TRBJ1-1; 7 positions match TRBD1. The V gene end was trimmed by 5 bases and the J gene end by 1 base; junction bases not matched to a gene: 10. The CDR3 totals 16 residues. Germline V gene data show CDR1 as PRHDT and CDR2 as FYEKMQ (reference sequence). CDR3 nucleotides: TGTGCCAGCAGCCGGACAGGTGAGGGGTCGAACACTGAAGCTTTCTTT. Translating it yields CASSRTGEGSNTEAFF.

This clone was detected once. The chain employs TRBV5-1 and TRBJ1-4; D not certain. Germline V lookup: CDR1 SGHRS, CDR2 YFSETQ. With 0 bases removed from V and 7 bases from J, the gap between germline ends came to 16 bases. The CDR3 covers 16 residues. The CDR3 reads CASSLASTSYIEKLFF. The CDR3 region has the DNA TGCGCCAGCAGCTTGGCCTCGACCTCCTATATTGAAAAACTGTTTTTT.

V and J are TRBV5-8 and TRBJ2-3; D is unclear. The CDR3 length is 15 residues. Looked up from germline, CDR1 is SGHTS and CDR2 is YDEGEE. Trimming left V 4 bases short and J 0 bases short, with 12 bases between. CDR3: CASSHRPDSTDTQYF. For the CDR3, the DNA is TGTGCCAGCAGCCACCGCCCGGACAGCACAGATACGCAGTATTTT.

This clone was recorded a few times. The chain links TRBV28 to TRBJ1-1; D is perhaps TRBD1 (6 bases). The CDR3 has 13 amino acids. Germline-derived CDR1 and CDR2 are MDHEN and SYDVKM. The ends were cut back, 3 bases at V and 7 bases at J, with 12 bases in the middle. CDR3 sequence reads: CASSFRGNDEAFF. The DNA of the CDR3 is TGTGCCAGCAGTTTCAGGGGCAACGATGAAGCTTTCTTT.

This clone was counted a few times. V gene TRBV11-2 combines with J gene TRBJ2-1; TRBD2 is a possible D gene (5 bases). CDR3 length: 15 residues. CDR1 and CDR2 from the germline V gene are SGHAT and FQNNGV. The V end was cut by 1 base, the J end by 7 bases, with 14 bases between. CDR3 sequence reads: CASSLVTGFLNEQFF. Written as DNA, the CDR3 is TGTGCCAGCAGCTTAGTAACGGGATTCCTGAATGAGCAGTTCTTC.

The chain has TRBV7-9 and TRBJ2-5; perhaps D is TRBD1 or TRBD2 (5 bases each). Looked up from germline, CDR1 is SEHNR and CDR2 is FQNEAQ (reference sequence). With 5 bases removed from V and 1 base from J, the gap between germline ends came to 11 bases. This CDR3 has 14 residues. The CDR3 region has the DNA TGTGCCAGCAGCCCGGGGACGGTCCAAGAGACCCAGTACTTC. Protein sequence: CASSPGTVQETQYF.

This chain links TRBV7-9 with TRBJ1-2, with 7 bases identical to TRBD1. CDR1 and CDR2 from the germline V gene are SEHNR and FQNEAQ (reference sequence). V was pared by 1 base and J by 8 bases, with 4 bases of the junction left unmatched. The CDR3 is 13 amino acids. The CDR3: CASSLGGGLGYTF. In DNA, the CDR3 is TGTGCCAGCAGCTTAGGAGGGGGCTTGGGCTACACCTTC.

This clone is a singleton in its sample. The CDR3 protein is CASSPGLSEKLFF. DNA of the CDR3: TGTGCCAGCTCACCTGGGTTATCGGAAAAACTGTTTTTT. The chain recombines TRBV18 with TRBJ1-4; D is unresolved. The V gene lost 3 bases and the J gene lost 8 bases, with 10 bases spanning the gap. CDR1 KGHSH and CDR2 LQKENI come from the germline V gene. The CDR3 has 13 residues.

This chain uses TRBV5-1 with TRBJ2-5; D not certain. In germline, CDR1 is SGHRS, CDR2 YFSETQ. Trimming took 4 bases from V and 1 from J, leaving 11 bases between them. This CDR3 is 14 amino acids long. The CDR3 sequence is CASSTSSFQETQYF. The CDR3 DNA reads TGCGCCAGCAGCACCAGTTCCTTCCAAGAGACCCAGTACTTC.

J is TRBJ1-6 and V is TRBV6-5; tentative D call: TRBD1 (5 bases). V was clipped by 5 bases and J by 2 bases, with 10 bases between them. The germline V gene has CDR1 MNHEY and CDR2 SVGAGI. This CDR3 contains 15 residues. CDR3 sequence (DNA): TGTGCCAGCAGTGGATCACAGGCCTATAATTCACCCCTCCACTTT. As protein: CASSGSQAYNSPLHF.

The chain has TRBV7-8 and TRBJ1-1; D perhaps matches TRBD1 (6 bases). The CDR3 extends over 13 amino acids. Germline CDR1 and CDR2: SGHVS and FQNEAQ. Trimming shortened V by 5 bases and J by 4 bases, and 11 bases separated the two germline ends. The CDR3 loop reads CASSETGLTEAFF. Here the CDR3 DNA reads TGTGCCAGCAGCGAAACAGGGCTCACTGAAGCTTTCTTT. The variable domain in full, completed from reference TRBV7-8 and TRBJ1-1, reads GAGVSQSPRYKVAKRGQDVALRCDPISGHVSLFWYQQALGQGPEFLTYFQNEAQLDKSGLPSDRFFAERPEGSVSTLKIQRTQQEDSAVYLCASSETGLTEAFFGQGTRLTVV.

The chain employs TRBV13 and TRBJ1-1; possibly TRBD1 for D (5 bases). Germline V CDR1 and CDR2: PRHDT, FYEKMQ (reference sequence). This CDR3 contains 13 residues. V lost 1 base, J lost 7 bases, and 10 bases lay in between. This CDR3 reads CASSLVMGDEAFF. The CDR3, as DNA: TGTGCCAGCAGCTTAGTCATGGGGGATGAAGCTTTCTTT.

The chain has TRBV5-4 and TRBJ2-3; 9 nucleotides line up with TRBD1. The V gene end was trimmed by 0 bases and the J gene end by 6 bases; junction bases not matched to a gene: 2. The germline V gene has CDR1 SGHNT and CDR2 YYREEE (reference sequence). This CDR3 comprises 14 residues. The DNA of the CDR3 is TGTGCCAGCAGCTTGGACAGGGGGCTGGATACGCAGTATTTT. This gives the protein CASSLDRGLDTQYF.

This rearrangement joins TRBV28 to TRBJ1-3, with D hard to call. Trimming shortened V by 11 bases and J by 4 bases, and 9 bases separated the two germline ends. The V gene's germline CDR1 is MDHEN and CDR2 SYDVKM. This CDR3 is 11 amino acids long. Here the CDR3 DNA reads TGTGCCGGAAGCGGGGGAAACACCATATATTTT. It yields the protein CAGSGGNTIYF. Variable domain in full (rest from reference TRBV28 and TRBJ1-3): DVKVTQSSRYLVKRTGEKVFLECVQDMDHENMFWYRQDPGLGLRLIYFSYDVKMKEKGDIPEGYSVSREKKERFSLILESASTNQTSMYLCAGSGGNTIYFGEGSWLTVV.

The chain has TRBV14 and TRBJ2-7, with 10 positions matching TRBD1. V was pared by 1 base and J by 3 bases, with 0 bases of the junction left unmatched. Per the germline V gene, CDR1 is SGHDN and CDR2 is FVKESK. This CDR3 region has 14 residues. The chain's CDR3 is CASSQGDRGYEQYF. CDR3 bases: TGTGCCAGCAGCCAAGGGGACAGGGGCTACGAGCAGTACTTC.

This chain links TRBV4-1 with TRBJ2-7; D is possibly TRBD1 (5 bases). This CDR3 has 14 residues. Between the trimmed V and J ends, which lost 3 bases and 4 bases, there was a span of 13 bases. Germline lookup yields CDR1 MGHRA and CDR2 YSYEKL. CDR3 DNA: TGCGCCAGCAGCCATCCGACAGAATCGTACGAGCAGTACTTC. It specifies CASSHPTESYEQYF.

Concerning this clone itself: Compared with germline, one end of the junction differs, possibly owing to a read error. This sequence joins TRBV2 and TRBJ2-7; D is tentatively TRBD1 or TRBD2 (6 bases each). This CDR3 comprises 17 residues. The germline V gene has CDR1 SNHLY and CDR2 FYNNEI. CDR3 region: CASSKAGTGTTAYEQYF. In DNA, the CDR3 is TGTGCCAGCAGTAAAGCGGGTACAGGGACCACCGCCTACGAGCAGTACTTC.

The CDR3 spells CASRFGTSGGLGVEQYF. The CDR3 DNA follows: TGCGCCAGCAGATTCGGGACTAGCGGGGGCCTCGGTGTGGAGCAGTACTTC. This sequence joins TRBV5-1 and TRBJ2-7, with TRBD2 matching 14 bases. The CDR3 covers 17 residues. With 5 bases clipped from V and 7 bases from J, the junction kept 14 bases outside the gene matches. The germline CDR1 and CDR2 sequences are SGHRS and YFSETQ.

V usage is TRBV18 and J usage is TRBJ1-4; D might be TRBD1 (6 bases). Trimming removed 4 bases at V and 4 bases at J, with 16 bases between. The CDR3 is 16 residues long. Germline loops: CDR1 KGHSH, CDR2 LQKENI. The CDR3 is CASSLTGNRDNEKLFF. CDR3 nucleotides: TGTGCCAGCTCACTTACAGGGAATCGAGATAATGAAAAACTGTTTTTT.

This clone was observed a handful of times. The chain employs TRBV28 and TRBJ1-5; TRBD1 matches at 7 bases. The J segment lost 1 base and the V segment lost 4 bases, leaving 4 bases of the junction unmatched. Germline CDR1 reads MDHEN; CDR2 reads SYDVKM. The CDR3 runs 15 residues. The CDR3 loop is CASSSPTGSNQPQHF. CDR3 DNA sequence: TGTGCCAGCAGTTCACCGACAGGGAGCAATCAGCCCCAGCATTTT.

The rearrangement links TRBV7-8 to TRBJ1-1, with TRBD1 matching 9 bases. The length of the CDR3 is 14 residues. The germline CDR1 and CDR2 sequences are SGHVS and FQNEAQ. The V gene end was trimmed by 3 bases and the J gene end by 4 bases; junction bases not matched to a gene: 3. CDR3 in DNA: TGTGCCAGCAGCTTTACAGGGGGCACCACTGAAGCTTTCTTT. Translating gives CASSFTGGTTEAFF.

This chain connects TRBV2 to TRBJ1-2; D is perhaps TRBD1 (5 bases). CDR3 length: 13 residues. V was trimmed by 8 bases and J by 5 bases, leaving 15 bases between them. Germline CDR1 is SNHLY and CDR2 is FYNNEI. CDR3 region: CASRGGSGYGYTF. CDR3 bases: TGTGCCAGCCGCGGGGGGAGCGGATATGGCTACACCTTC.

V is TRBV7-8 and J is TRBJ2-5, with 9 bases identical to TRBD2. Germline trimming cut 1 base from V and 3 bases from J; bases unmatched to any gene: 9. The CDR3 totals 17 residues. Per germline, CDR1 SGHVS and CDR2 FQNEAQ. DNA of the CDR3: TGTGCCAGCAGCTTAGAGGTTGTTAGCGGGGGTAAAGAGACCCAGTACTTC. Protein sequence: CASSLEVVSGGKETQYF.